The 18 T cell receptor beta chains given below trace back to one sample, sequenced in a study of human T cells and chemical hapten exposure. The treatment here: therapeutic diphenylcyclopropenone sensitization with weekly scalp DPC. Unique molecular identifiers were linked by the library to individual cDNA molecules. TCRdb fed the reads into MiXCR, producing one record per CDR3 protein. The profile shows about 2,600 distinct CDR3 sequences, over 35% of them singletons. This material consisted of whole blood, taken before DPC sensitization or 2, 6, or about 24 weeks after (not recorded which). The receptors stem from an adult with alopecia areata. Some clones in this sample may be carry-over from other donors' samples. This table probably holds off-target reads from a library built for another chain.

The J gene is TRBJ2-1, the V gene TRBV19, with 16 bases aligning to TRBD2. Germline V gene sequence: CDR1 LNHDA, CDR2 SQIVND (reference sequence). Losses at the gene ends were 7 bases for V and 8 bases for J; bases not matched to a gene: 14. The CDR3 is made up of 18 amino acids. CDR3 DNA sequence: TGTGCCAGTAATGTCCCGGGACTAGCGGGAGGGCCCGATGATGAGCAGTTCTTC. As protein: CASNVPGLAGGPDDEQFF.

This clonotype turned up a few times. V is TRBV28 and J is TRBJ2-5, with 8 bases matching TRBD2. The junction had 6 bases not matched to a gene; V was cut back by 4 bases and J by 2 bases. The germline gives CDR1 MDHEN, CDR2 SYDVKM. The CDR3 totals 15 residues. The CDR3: CASSSVAGGQETQYF. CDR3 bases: TGTGCCAGCAGTTCCGTTGCGGGGGGACAAGAGACCCAGTACTTC.

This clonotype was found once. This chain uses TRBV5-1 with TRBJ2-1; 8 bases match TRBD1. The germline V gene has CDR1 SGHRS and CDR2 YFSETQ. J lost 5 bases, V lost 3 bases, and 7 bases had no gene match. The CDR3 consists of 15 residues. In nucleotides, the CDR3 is TGCGCCAGCAGCTGGACAGGGTCGTATAACAATGAGCAGTTCTTC. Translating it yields CASSWTGSYNNEQFF.

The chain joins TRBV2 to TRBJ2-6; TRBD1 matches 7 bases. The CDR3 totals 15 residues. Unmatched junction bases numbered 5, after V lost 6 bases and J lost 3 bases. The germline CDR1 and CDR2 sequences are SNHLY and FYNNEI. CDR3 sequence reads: CASRYTGVGANVLTF. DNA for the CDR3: TGTGCCAGCAGATATACAGGGGTTGGGGCCAACGTCCTGACTTTC.

The CDR3 DNA reads as TGTGCCAGCAGTTACACTCGACTAGCGGGCTCCTACAATGAGCAGTTCTTC. Protein sequence: CASSYTRLAGSYNEQFF. The genes are TRBV6-5 and TRBJ2-1; 10 positions agree with TRBD2. This CDR3 comprises 17 residues. The junction had 4 bases not matched to a gene; V was cut back by 2 bases and J by 0 bases. Germline V CDR1 and CDR2: MNHEY, SVGAGI.

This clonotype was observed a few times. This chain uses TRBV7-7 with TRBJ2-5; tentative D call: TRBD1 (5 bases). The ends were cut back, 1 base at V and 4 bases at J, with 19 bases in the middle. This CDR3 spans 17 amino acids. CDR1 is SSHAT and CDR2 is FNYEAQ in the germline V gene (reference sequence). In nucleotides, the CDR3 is TGTGCCAGCAGCTTAGGGCAGGGCGCCCTCCGGACAGAGACCCAGTACTTC. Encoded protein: CASSLGQGALRTETQYF.

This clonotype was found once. DNA of the CDR3: TGTGCCAGCGGTAGGGAGGGCAATGAGCAGTTCTTC. This codes for CASGREGNEQFF. J is TRBJ2-1 and V is TRBV3-1, with TRBD2 identical over 7 bases. The germline V gene encodes CDR1 LGHDT and CDR2 YNNKEL (reference sequence). Trimming took 8 bases from V and 6 from J; bases not matched to a gene: 4. This CDR3 spans 12 amino acids.

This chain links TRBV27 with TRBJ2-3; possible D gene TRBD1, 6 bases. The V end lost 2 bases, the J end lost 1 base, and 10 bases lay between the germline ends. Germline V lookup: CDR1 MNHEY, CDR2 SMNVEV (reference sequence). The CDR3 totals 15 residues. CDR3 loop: CASSLTDRRTDTQYF. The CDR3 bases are TGTGCCAGCAGTTTAACCGACAGGCGCACAGATACGCAGTATTTT.

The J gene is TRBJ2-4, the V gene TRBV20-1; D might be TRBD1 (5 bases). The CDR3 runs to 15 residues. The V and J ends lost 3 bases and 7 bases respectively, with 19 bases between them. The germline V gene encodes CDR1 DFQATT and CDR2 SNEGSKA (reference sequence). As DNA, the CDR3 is TGCAGTGCTAGGTTTATAGGGCGTCCAGGGAACATTCAGTACTTC. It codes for CSARFIGRPGNIQYF.

CDR3 sequence: CASSSWTGHPPNEQFF. The DNA for the CDR3 is TGTGCCAGCAGCTCTTGGACGGGCCACCCTCCGAATGAGCAGTTCTTC. This rearrangement joins TRBV7-2 to TRBJ2-1; no clear D. The germline CDR1 and CDR2 sequences are SGHTA and FQGNSA. V gave up 4 bases and J gave up 7 bases, with 20 bases separating them. The CDR3 is made up of 16 amino acids. Filled out from reference TRBV7-2 and TRBJ2-1, the complete variable domain reads GAGVSQSPSNKVTEKGKDVELRCDPISGHTALYWYRQSLGQGLEFLIYFQGNSAPDKSGLPSDRFSAERTGGSVSTLTIQRTQQEDSAVYLCASSSWTGHPPNEQFFGPGTRLTVL.

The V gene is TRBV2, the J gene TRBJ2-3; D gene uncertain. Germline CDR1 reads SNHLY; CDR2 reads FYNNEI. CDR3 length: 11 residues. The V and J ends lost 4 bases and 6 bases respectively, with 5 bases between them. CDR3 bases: TGTGCCAGCAGTGTGGTGGATACGCAGTATTTT. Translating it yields CASSVVDTQYF.

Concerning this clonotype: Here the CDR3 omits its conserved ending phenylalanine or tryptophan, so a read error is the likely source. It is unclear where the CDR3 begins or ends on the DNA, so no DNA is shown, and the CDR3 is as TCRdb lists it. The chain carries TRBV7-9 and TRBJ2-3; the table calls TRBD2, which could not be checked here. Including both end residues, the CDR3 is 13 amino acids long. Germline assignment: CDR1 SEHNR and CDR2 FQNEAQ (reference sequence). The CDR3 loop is CASSSTGLAGCLI.

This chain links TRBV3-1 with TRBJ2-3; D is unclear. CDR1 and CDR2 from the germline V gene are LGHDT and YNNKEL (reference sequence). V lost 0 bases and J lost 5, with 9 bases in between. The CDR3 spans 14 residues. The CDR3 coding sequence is TGTGCCAGCAGCCAAGATTGGGATCGAGATACGCAGTATTTT. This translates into CASSQDWDRDTQYF.

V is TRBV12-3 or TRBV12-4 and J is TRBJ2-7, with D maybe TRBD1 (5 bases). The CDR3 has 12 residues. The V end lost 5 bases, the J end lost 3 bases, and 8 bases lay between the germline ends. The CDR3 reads CASSRQGYEQYF. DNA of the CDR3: TGTGCCAGCAGTCGCCAGGGCTACGAGCAGTACTTC.

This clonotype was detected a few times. DNA of the CDR3: TGTGCCAGCAGCCAAGTCGGGGGCGGTCATTCACCCCTCCACTTT. It is translated as CASSQVGGGHSPLHF. This chain links TRBV3-1 with TRBJ1-6; D might be TRBD1 (6 bases). The V end was cut by 1 base, the J end by 8 bases, with 12 bases between. Germline values: CDR1 LGHDT, CDR2 YNNKEL (reference sequence). This CDR3 is built from 15 residues.

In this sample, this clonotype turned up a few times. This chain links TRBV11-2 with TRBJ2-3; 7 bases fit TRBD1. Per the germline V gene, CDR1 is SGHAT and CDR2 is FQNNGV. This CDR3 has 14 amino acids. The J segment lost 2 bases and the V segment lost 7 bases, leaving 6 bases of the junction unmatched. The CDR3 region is CASTKTGDTDTQYF. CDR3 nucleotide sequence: TGTGCCAGCACAAAAACAGGGGACACAGATACGCAGTATTTT.

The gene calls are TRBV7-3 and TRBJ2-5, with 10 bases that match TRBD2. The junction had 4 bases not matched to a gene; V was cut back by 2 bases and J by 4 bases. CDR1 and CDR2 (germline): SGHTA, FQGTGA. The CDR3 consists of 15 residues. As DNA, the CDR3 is TGTGCCAGCAGCTTAGGTCTAGCGGGAGCAGAGACCCAGTACTTC. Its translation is CASSLGLAGAETQYF.

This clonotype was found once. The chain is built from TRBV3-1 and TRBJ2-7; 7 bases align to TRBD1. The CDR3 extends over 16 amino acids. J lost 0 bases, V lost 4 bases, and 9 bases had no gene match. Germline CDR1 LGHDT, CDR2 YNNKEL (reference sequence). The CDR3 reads CASSPQGQTNSYEQYF. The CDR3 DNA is TGTGCCAGCAGCCCACAGGGACAGACCAACTCCTACGAGCAGTACTTC.